This T cell receptor beta chain was sequenced for a study of T-cell reconstitution after alpha-beta-depleted transplantation in children. Trimming at V came to 0 bases and at J to 2 bases, leaving 3 bases not matched to a gene. Germline-derived CDR1 and CDR2 are SGHRS and YFSETQ. The length of the CDR3 is 16 residues. The TCRbeta library was prepared with unique molecular identifiers. TCRdb re-analysed the PCR reads in MiXCR, keeping a single row per CDR3 protein. The data contain 700,000 to 950,000 distinct CDR3 sequences, less than 20% of them seen just once; the ten biggest clones take up about 5%. Study-wide findings and caveats: One year post-transplant, T-cell counts and diversity were largely derived from T cells produced anew. Reports say that about two months after transplant, the alpha-beta T cells came out of several hundred graft clones that had expanded.

This clonotype was seen more than once but under ten times. Its specificity is unknown. The sequence was collected from a male patient younger than 18 who had a stem cell transplant for acute lymphoblastic leukemia, so the T cells may come from the graft donor. Sequenced material: PBMCs, mostly from graft donor cells, taken 360 days after TCRalphabeta/CD19-depleted stem cell transplant. V usage is TRBV5-1 and J usage is TRBJ2-1; TRBD2 aligns across 9 bases. The CDR3 nucleotides are TGCGCCAGCAGCTTGGGGGCTAGCGGGACCTACAATGAGCAGTTCTTC. Translation gives CASSLGASGTYNEQFF.